Shown below are 26 T cell receptor beta chains from a single sample sequenced in a study of shared clonotypes between healthy human individuals. Data came from immunoSEQ multiplex PCR; TCRdb stores just in-frame clones and leaves some out. The sample records over a million clones, less than 99% being singletons. What was sequenced was naive CD4+ T cells sorted from blood. The subset was: CD45RA+ positively selected. The receptors originated from a man aged 25-45 years in good health.

The CDR3 sequence is CASSLSSFKSYEQYF. CDR3 DNA: TGTGCCAGCAGCTTGAGTAGCTTTAAGTCCTACGAGCAGTACTTC. The chain employs TRBV5-4 and TRBJ2-7; D gene unclear. V lost 1 base to trimming and J lost 1 base, with 12 bases between them. The CDR3 covers 15 residues. Germline CDR1 SGHNT, CDR2 YYREEE (reference sequence).

The chain links TRBV25-1 to TRBJ1-3; D unclear. This CDR3 has 15 residues. V gave up 4 bases and J gave up 2 bases, with 12 bases separating them. CDR1 MGHDK and CDR2 SYGVNS come from the germline V gene. CDR3 sequence: CASSVLDPPGNTIYF. The CDR3 region has the DNA TGTGCCAGCAGTGTTCTCGACCCCCCTGGAAACACCATATATTTT.

The CDR3 DNA follows: TGTGCCAGTAGTATAGATCCTAGTCCCCACGAGCAGTACTTC. It specifies CASSIDPSPHEQYF. The chain has TRBV19 and TRBJ2-7; no firm D call. Germline CDR1 and CDR2: LNHDA and SQIVND (reference sequence). V shed 0 bases and J shed 5 bases, with 11 bases lying between them. The CDR3 sequence is 14 residues long. Looking up the rest from reference TRBV19 and TRBJ2-7 gives the full variable domain: DGGITQSPKYLFRKEGQNVTLSCEQNLNHDAMYWYRQDPGQGLRLIYYSQIVNDFQKGDIAEGYSVSREKKESFPLTVTSAQKNPTAFYLCASSIDPSPHEQYFGPGTRLTVT.

The V and J genes are TRBV6-1 and TRBJ2-1; 7 positions agree with TRBD2. After removal of 6 bases from V and 3 bases from J, the junction contained 8 bases not matched to a gene. This CDR3 has 15 residues. CDR1 is MNHNS and CDR2 is SASEGT in the germline V gene. The CDR3 bases are TGTGCCAGCAGGGGCGGGAGCCCTGGCTACAATGAGCAGTTCTTC. Its translation is CASRGGSPGYNEQFF.

The J gene is TRBJ2-7, the V gene TRBV28; tentative D call: TRBD1 (6 bases). Germline assignment: CDR1 MDHEN and CDR2 SYDVKM. The CDR3 loop spans 14 amino acids. Trimming removed 6 bases from V and 2 bases from J, with 14 bases in between. CDR3 protein: CASRPTRGTYEQYF. The CDR3 DNA reads TGTGCCAGCAGACCCACCAGGGGCACCTACGAGCAGTACTTC.

The chain couples TRBV5-1 to TRBJ1-1, with TRBD1 matching 11 bases. Germline CDR1 reads SGHRS; CDR2 reads YFSETQ. V was pared by 4 bases and J by 1 base, with 3 bases of the junction left unmatched. The CDR3 has 15 residues. As DNA, the CDR3 is TGCGCCAGCAGCGATGGGACAGGGGGGAACACTGAAGCTTTCTTT. Translating gives CASSDGTGGNTEAFF.

The genes are TRBV20-1 and TRBJ2-1, with D possibly being TRBD1 or TRBD2 (6 bases each). Trimming shortened V by 4 bases and J by 12 bases, and 10 bases separated the two germline ends. The CDR3 is made up of 10 amino acids. Per germline, CDR1 DFQATT and CDR2 SNEGSKA (reference sequence). The CDR3 here is CSATKGGQFF. CDR3 nucleotides: TGCAGTGCTACAAAGGGGGGGCAGTTCTTC.

Note on this clone: At one end the junction does not follow the germline gene, possibly because of a read error. The gene calls are TRBV6-1 and TRBJ2-5, with a possible D match to TRBD2 (5 bases). Germline V lookup: CDR1 MNHNS, CDR2 SASEGT. The CDR3 totals 17 residues. The CDR3 region has the DNA TGTGCCAGCACTGAACGCCTAGCAACCCGTTCACAAGAGACCCAGTACTTC. This gives the protein CASTERLATRSQETQYF.

Regarding this clone: This sample includes further DNA sequences coding for the same CDR3. V is TRBV28 and J is TRBJ2-7; D unresolved. V dropped 5 bases and J dropped 2 bases, with 1 base sitting between them. This CDR3 contains 10 residues. Looked up from germline, CDR1 is MDHEN and CDR2 is SYDVKM. The CDR3 region is CASSTYEQYF. The CDR3 region has the DNA TGTGCCAGCAGTACCTACGAGCAGTACTTC.

The chain uses TRBV5-4 and TRBJ1-3, with a tentative D call TRBD1 (6 bases). This CDR3 has 14 residues. Trimming took off 3 bases at V and 4 bases at J, with 11 bases between the two ends. Germline values: CDR1 SGHNT, CDR2 YYREEE (reference sequence). The DNA for the CDR3 is TGTGCCAGCAGCTGGGGGACACAAGGAAACACCATATATTTT. Translation: CASSWGTQGNTIYF.

This chain connects TRBV5-1 to TRBJ2-7; a weak D match, TRBD2 (5 bases). In germline, CDR1 is SGHRS, CDR2 YFSETQ. This CDR3 has 15 amino acids. The V end lost 0 bases, the J end lost 2 bases, and 12 bases lay between the germline ends. The CDR3 spells CASSLGVSVTYEQYF. CDR3 DNA sequence: TGCGCCAGCAGCTTGGGGGTTAGCGTTACCTACGAGCAGTACTTC.

The chain links TRBV6-6 to TRBJ2-7; weak D call: TRBD1 (5 bases). Germline CDR1 reads MNHNY; CDR2 reads SVGAGI (reference sequence). This CDR3 has 15 residues. V dropped 5 bases and J dropped 0 bases, with 14 bases sitting between them. The CDR3 spells CASSTVGASSYEQYF. DNA for the CDR3: TGTGCCAGCAGTACAGTTGGGGCTAGCTCCTACGAGCAGTACTTC.

This clone showed up just once. This CDR3 reads CASSPARNNEQFF. CDR3 coding DNA: TGTGCCAGCTCACCGGCTAGAAACAATGAGCAGTTCTTC. J is TRBJ2-1 and V is TRBV18; no definite D call. The CDR3 covers 13 residues. Germline V gives CDR1 KGHSH, CDR2 LQKENI. V was pared by 3 bases and J by 5 bases, with 8 bases between.

V usage is TRBV5-1 and J usage is TRBJ2-1, with a possible D match to TRBD2 (6 bases). Germline V lookup: CDR1 SGHRS, CDR2 YFSETQ. There are 13 residues in the CDR3. Trimming pared 5 bases from V and 10 bases from J, leaving 16 bases between. CDR3 in DNA: TGCGCCAGCAGAACTACCGGGACTTCAGAGCAGTTCTTC. Translation: CASRTTGTSEQFF.

This clone was counted once. J is TRBJ2-7 and V is TRBV5-1, with 9 positions matching TRBD1. Unmatched junction bases numbered 9, after V lost 1 base and J lost 7 bases. CDR3 length: 15 residues. Germline values: CDR1 SGHRS, CDR2 YFSETQ. The CDR3 protein is CASSLPGQGMREQYF. As DNA, the CDR3 is TGCGCCAGCAGCTTGCCGGGACAGGGTATGAGGGAGCAGTACTTC.

The chain's CDR3 is CASTPDRGDGYTF. The CDR3 DNA follows: TGTGCCAGTACCCCGGACAGGGGGGATGGCTACACCTTC. This rearrangement joins TRBV19 to TRBJ1-2, with 10 nucleotides matching TRBD1. Germline V lookup: CDR1 LNHDA, CDR2 SQIVND (reference sequence). The CDR3 runs 13 residues. After removal of 7 bases from V and 6 bases from J, the junction contained 5 bases not matched to a gene.

J is TRBJ2-7 and V is TRBV7-9; the match to TRBD1 covers 10 bases. Germline CDR1 reads SEHNR; CDR2 reads FQNEAQ (reference sequence). Germline trimming cut 3 bases from V and 1 base from J; bases unmatched to any gene: 12. The CDR3 has 18 amino acids. CDR3 in DNA: TGTGCCAGCAGCTTGGGACAGGGGTACAAGGACTCTTCCTACGAGCAGTACTTC. Protein: CASSLGQGYKDSSYEQYF.

The gene calls are TRBV18 and TRBJ2-7; a possible D gene is TRBD1 (6 bases). Germline V gives CDR1 KGHSH, CDR2 LQKENI. The CDR3 is 15 residues long. The V gene lost 6 bases and the J gene lost 0 bases, with 15 bases spanning the gap. The CDR3 DNA reads TGTGCCAGCTCGGCTGCTTTGACAGGCTCCTACGAGCAGTACTTC. It yields the protein CASSAALTGSYEQYF.

V usage is TRBV28 and J usage is TRBJ2-2, with D perhaps TRBD1 (6 bases). V was trimmed by 2 bases and J by 4 bases, leaving 11 bases between them. The germline CDR1 and CDR2 sequences are MDHEN and SYDVKM. This CDR3 contains 15 residues. Written as DNA, the CDR3 is TGTGCCAGCAGTTTAGGGGCAGGGGTCACCGGGGAGCTGTTTTTT. This sequence encodes CASSLGAGVTGELFF.

Regarding this clone: Other nucleotide sequences from this sample produce the same CDR3. The chain has TRBV9 and TRBJ2-7, with D tentatively TRBD1 (7 bases). Germline V gene data show CDR1 as SGDLS and CDR2 as YYNGEE. CDR3 size: 14 residues. Trimming pared 0 bases from V and 2 bases from J, leaving 9 bases between. CDR3: CASSVGGTAYEQYF. In DNA form, the CDR3 reads TGTGCCAGCAGCGTAGGCGGGACAGCCTACGAGCAGTACTTC.

The chain recombines TRBV28 with TRBJ1-1; D may be TRBD1 (5 bases). V was pared by 5 bases and J by 2 bases, with 15 bases between. Germline CDR1 MDHEN, CDR2 SYDVKM. The CDR3 is 15 amino acids. The CDR3: CASSPVTDVNTEAFF. Written as DNA, the CDR3 is TGTGCCAGCAGTCCCGTGACAGATGTTAACACTGAAGCTTTCTTT.

The chain is built from TRBV28 and TRBJ2-5, with D unresolved. This CDR3 has 15 amino acids. V gave up 5 bases and J gave up 2 bases, with 15 bases separating them. Germline CDR1 and CDR2: MDHEN and SYDVKM. The CDR3 nucleotides are TGTGCCAGCAGTCGCCCGCCGGGTCAACAAGAGACCCAGTACTTC. Translating it yields CASSRPPGQQETQYF.

In this sample, this clone turned up once. The chain combines TRBV28 with TRBJ1-5, with D unclear. The CDR3 totals 16 residues. From germline, CDR1 is MDHEN and CDR2 SYDVKM. The ends were cut back, 3 bases at V and 2 bases at J, with 14 bases in the middle. The CDR3 loop is CASSFLEGLGNQPQHF. CDR3 sequence (DNA): TGTGCCAGCAGTTTTTTAGAGGGTCTGGGCAATCAGCCCCAGCATTTT.

A word on this clone: The sample contains more than one DNA sequence encoding this CDR3. V and J are TRBV28 and TRBJ2-2; D is ambiguous. CDR1 and CDR2 (germline): MDHEN, SYDVKM. The CDR3 is made up of 12 amino acids. V was cut by 4 bases and J by 4 bases, with 4 bases left in between. The CDR3 protein is CASSSFTGELFF. DNA of the CDR3: TGTGCCAGCAGTTCTTTCACCGGGGAGCTGTTTTTT.

This clone was found once. This CDR3 is also generated by other DNA sequences in the sample. The chain combines TRBV5-1 with TRBJ1-4, with no clear D. The CDR3 runs 14 residues. V was clipped by 0 bases and J by 4 bases, with 7 bases between them. Germline lookup yields CDR1 SGHRS and CDR2 YFSETQ. CDR3 protein: CASSLGPNNEKLFF. In DNA, the CDR3 is TGCGCCAGCAGCTTGGGACCGAATAATGAAAAACTGTTTTTT.

The chain is built from TRBV5-1 and TRBJ2-3, with 13 bases aligning to TRBD2. The V segment lost 7 bases and the J segment 0 bases; nucleotides outside the gene matches: 11. CDR1 and CDR2 (germline): SGHRS, YFSETQ. The CDR3 contains 18 residues. The CDR3 spells CASSSGLLAGGSTDTQYF. In DNA form, the CDR3 reads TGCGCCAGCTCGTCAGGGTTACTAGCGGGAGGGAGCACAGATACGCAGTATTTT.